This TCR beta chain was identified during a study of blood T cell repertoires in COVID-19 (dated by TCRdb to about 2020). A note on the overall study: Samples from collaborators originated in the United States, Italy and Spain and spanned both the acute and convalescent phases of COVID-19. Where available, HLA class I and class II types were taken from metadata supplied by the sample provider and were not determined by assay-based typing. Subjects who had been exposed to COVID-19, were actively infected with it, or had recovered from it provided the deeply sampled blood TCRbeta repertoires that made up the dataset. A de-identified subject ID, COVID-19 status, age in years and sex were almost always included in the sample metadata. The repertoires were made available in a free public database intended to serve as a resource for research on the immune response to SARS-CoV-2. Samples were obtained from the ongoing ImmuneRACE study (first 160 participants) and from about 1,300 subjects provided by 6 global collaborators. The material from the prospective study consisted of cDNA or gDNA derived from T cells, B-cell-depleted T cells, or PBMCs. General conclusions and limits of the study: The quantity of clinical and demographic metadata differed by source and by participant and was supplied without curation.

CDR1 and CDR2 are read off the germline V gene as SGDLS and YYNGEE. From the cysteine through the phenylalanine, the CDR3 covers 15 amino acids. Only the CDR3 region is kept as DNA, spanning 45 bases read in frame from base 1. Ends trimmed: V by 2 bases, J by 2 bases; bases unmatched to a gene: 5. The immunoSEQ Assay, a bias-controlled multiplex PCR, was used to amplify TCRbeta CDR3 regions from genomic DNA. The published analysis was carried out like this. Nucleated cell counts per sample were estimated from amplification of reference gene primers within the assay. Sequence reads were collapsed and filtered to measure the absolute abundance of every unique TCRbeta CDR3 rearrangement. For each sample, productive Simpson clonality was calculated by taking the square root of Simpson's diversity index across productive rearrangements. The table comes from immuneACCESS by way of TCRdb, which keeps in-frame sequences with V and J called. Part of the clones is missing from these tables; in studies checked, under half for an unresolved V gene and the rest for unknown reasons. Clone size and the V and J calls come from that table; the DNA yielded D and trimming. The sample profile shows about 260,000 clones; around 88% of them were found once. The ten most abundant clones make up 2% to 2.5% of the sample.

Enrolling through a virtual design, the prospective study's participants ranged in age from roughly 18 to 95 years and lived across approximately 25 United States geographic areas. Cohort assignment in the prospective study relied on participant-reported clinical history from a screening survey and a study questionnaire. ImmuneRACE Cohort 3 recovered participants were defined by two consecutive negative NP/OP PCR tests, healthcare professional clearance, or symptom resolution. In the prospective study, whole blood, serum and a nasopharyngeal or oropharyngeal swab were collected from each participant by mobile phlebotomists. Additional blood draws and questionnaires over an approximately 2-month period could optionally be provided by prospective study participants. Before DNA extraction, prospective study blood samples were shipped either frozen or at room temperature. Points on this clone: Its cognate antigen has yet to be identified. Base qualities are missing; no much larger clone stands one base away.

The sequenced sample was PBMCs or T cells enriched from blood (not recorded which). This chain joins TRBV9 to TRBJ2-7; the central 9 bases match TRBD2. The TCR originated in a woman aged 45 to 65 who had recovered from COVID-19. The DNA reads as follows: TGTGCCAGCAGCGTTGAGGCGGGGGGGGCCTACGAGCAGTACTTC. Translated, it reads CASSVEAGGAYEQYF.